What follows are 11 T cell receptor beta chains derived from one specimen sequenced in a study of regulatory T cells in long-lasting Graves disease. Time point specified: newly diagnosed GD, antithyroid drugs for less than 3 months. PBMC RNA was the source of the TCR library. According to the study, TCR beta libraries were built with iRepertoire HTBI primers and CDR3-region Arm-PCR. TCRdb passed the multiplex PCR reads through MiXCR, listing each CDR3 protein once. This repertoire shows about 350,000 distinct CDR3 sequences, 15% to 20% found once; its top ten account for 20% to 25%. These data were likewise used in another study, on T cells in Graves' hyperthyroidism and ophthalmopathy.

Sequenced material: peripheral blood mononuclear cells (PBMCs), taken at new diagnosis, from a patient treated with antithyroid drugs. The receptors originated from a woman in her late teens or twenties with Graves disease.

This clonotype was counted ten times or more. The rearrangement links TRBV11-1 to TRBJ2-2, with D unclear. The CDR3 length is 14 residues. The V gene's germline CDR1 is SGHAT and CDR2 FQDESV (reference sequence). V was shortened by 6 bases and J by 0 bases, with 8 bases between the two germline ends. CDR3 amino acids: CASRHQANTGELFF. For the CDR3, the DNA is TGTGCCAGCAGGCATCAAGCGAACACCGGGGAGCTGTTTTTT.

This clonotype was counted many times. V gene TRBV5-1 combines with J gene TRBJ2-7, with TRBD2 as a possible D gene (6 bases). Germline V lookup: CDR1 SGHRS, CDR2 YFSETQ. CDR3 size: 15 residues. The ends were cut back, 5 bases at V and 0 bases at J, with 15 bases in the middle. The CDR3 nucleotides are TGCGCCAGCAGAGATTATGGAGGGGTCTCCTACGAGCAGTACTTC. It encodes CASRDYGGVSYEQYF.

This clonotype was picked up many times. This chain links TRBV5-1 with TRBJ2-3; D may be TRBD2 (5 bases). Germline CDR1 reads SGHRS; CDR2 reads YFSETQ. V was cut by 3 bases and J by 2 bases, with 16 bases left in between. This CDR3 contains 16 residues. CDR3 sequence (DNA): TGCGCCAGCAGCTCACCAGGAGGAGGATTCACAGATACGCAGTATTTT. It codes for CASSSPGGGFTDTQYF.

This clonotype was seen repeatedly, ten times or more. V gene TRBV28 combines with J gene TRBJ2-7; 9 bases align to TRBD1. This CDR3 region has 15 residues. The germline V gene encodes CDR1 MDHEN and CDR2 SYDVKM. V shed 8 bases and J 2 bases; nucleotides not matched to a gene: 10. The CDR3 coding sequence is TGTGCCAGCGTAAGATATACAGGGGGCCCCTACGAGCAGTACTTC. Its protein product is CASVRYTGGPYEQYF. Full variable domain (missing parts from reference TRBV28 and TRBJ2-7): DVKVTQSSRYLVKRTGEKVFLECVQDMDHENMFWYRQDPGLGLRLIYFSYDVKMKEKGDIPEGYSVSREKKERFSLILESASTNQTSMYLCASVRYTGGPYEQYFGPGTRLTVT.

This clonotype was seen many times. This chain joins TRBV5-6 and TRBJ2-3, with D perhaps matching TRBD1 (6 bases). The length of the CDR3 is 17 residues. The germline V gene has CDR1 SGHDT and CDR2 YYEEEE. Trimming took off 5 bases at V and 0 bases at J, with 19 bases between the two ends. The CDR3 loop reads CASSFHTRDISTDTQYF. CDR3 coding DNA: TGTGCCAGCAGTTTTCATACCCGGGACATCAGCACAGATACGCAGTATTTT. The full variable domain, in which reference TRBV5-6 and TRBJ2-3 provide the parts outside the CDR3, is DAGVTQSPTHLIKTRGQQVTLRCSPKSGHDTVSWYQQALGQGPQFIFQYYEEEERQRGNFPDRFSGHQFPNYSSELNVNALLLGDSALYLCASSFHTRDISTDTQYFGPGTRLTVL.

This clonotype was seen many times. This chain joins TRBV3-1 and TRBJ1-1; D remains unclear. From germline, CDR1 is LGHDT and CDR2 YNNKEL (reference sequence). The V gene lost 6 bases and the J gene lost 1 base, with 12 bases spanning the gap. The CDR3 length is 14 residues. Here the CDR3 DNA reads TGTGCCAGCAGTTCATCTCCGGAGAACACTGAAGCTTTCTTT. Translating it yields CASSSSPENTEAFF.

This clonotype came up many times. The chain uses TRBV20-1 and TRBJ2-3, with TRBD2 matching 15 bases. The CDR3 length is 19 residues. The V gene's germline CDR1 is DFQATT and CDR2 SNEGSKA (reference sequence). With 3 bases clipped from V and 0 bases from J, the junction kept 10 bases outside the gene matches. The CDR3 DNA sequence: TGCAGTGCTAGTGACCTTAGGACTAGCGGGAGGGCTAGCACAGATACGCAGTATTTT. This gives the protein CSASDLRTSGRASTDTQYF.

This clonotype was seen repeatedly, ten times or more. The chain recombines TRBV2 with TRBJ1-1; D may be TRBD1 (5 bases). The CDR3 consists of 16 residues. Per germline, CDR1 SNHLY and CDR2 FYNNEI. Between the trimmed V and J ends, which lost 6 bases and 3 bases, there was a span of 20 bases. CDR3 DNA: TGTGCCAGCAGGGGGTTTGGGTGGGGGAACGACACTGAAGCTTTCTTT. Protein sequence: CASRGFGWGNDTEAFF. The variable domain in full, completed from reference TRBV2 and TRBJ1-1, reads EPEVTQTPSHQVTQMGQEVILRCVPISNHLYFYWYRQILGQKVEFLVSFYNNEISEKSEIFDDQFSVERPDGSNFTLKIRSTKLEDSAMYFCASRGFGWGNDTEAFFGQGTRLTVV.

This clonotype was detected only a few times. This chain joins TRBV29-1 and TRBJ2-2; no definite D call. Germline CDR1 is SQVTM and CDR2 is ANQGSEA. This CDR3 has 14 residues. Trimming shortened V by 6 bases and J by 4 bases, and 15 bases separated the two germline ends. The CDR3 DNA is TGCAGCGTCTCAAACATGCGCGGCACCGGGGAGCTGTTTTTT. It is translated as CSVSNMRGTGELFF.

V usage is TRBV5-1 and J usage is TRBJ2-1; TRBD2 matches at 11 bases. The V and J ends lost 3 bases and 3 bases, in that order; junction bases with no gene match: 14. The CDR3 consists of 19 residues. Looked up from germline, CDR1 is SGHRS and CDR2 is YFSETQ. CDR3 in DNA: TGCGCCAGCAGCTCCGGGGGAACCGGGACTAGCGGATTCTACAATGAGCAGTTCTTC. Its translation is CASSSGGTGTSGFYNEQFF.

The sample holds many counts of this clonotype. V usage is TRBV11-2 and J usage is TRBJ2-3, with TRBD2 as a possible D gene (7 bases). In germline, CDR1 is SGHAT, CDR2 FQNNGV. The CDR3 contains 16 residues. With 0 bases removed from V and 4 bases from J, the gap between germline ends came to 14 bases. The CDR3 DNA reads TGTGCCAGCAGCTTAGATAAACAGGGAGGGCCAGATACGCAGTATTTT. This translates into CASSLDKQGGPDTQYF. Looking up the rest from reference TRBV11-2 and TRBJ2-3 gives the full variable domain: EAGVAQSPRYKIIEKRQSVAFWCNPISGHATLYWYQQILGQGPKLLIQFQNNGVVDDSQLPKDRFSAERLKGVDSTLKIQPAKLEDSAVYLCASSLDKQGGPDTQYFGPGTRLTVL.